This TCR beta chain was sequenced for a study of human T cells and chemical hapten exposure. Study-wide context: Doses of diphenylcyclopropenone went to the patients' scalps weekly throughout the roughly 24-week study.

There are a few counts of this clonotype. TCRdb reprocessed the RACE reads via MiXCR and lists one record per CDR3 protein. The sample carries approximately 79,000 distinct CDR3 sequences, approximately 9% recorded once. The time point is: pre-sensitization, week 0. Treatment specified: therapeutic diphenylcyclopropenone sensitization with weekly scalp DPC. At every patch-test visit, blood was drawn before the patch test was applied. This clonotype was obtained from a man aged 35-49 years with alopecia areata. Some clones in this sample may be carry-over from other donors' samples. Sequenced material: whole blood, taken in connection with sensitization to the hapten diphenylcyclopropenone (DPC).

The CDR3, as DNA: TGTGCCAGCAGTTTGGTGAGCGGGAGTGCAGATACGCAGTATTTT. It yields the protein CASSLVSGSADTQYF. The J gene is TRBJ2-3, the V gene TRBV27; 8 nucleotides align to TRBD2. The V and J ends lost 3 bases and 4 bases, in that order; junction bases with no gene match: 6. The CDR3 is 15 amino acids. The V gene's germline CDR1 is MNHEY and CDR2 SMNVEV (reference sequence).